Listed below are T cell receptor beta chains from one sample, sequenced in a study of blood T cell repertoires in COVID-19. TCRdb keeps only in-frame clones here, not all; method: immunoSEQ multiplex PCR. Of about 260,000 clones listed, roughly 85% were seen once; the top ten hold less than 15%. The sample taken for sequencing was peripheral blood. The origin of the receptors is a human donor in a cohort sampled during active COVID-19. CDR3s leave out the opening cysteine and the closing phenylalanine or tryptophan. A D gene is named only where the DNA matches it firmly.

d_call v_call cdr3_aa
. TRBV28 ASSPLGGRDGYT
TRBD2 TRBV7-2 ASSLARTSGSPYEQY
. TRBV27 ASSLYGGTYEQY
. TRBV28 ASSPTWAGLENTEAF
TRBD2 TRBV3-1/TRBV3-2 ASSLASGSAYEQY
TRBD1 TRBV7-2 ASSPGQSDTQY
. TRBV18 ASSPEQGVIYEQY
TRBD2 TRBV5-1 ASSRLAGAPASGANVLT
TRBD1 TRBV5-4 ASSRAGGAGTDTQY
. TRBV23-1 ASPFTSDGQNYGYT
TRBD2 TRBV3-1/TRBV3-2 ASSQVRGSGRARFEF
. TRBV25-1 ASGGPVLSYNEQF
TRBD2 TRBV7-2 ASSDIGTSGSISYEQY
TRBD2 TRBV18 ASSRFKASGRDEQY
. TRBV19 ASSMWLSGTFQDTQY
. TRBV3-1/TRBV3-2 ASSLGNTQY
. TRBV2 ASSEGADYYEQY
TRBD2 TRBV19 ASTKPGLADPGELF
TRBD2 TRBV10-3 AISELAGAREQY
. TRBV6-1 ASSEVGGESYEQY
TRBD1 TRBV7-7 ASSLGNYRDRDNQPQH
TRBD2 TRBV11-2 ASSKGLAADTQY
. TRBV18 ASSQDSRGSSYEQY
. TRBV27 ASSFIGAYEQY
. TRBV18 ASSGQGINTEAF
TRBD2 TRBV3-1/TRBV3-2 ASSHPRLAALRNTGELF